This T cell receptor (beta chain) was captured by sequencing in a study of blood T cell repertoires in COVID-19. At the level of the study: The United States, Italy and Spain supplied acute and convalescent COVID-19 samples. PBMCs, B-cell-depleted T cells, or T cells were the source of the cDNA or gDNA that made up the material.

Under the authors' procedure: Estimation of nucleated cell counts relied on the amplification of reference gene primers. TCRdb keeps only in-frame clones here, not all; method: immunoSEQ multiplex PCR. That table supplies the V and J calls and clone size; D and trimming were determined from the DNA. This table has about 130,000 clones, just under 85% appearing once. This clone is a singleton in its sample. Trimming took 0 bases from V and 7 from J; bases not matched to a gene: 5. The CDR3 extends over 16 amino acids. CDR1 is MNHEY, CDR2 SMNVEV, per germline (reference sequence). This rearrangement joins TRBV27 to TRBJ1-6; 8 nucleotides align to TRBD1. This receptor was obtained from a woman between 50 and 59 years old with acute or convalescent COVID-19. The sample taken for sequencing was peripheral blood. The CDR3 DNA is TGTGCCAGCAGTTTATCCGGGCAGGGGGCCAATTCACCCCTCCACTTT. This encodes CASSLSGQGANSPLHF.